This T cell receptor (beta chain) came from a study of beta chain features in type 1 diabetes. Broader study findings: Among all four CD4+ subsets, Type 1 diabetes patients had TCRB CDR3s that were moderately but significantly shorter.

All of the isolated RNA was reverse transcribed, so expressed TCRB transcripts were sequenced. Clones were read by immunoSEQ multiplex PCR, and TCRdb kept only the in-frame ones, dropping some. In the table there are 300,000 to 400,000 clones, 9.6% of which are singletons. Trimming pared 3 bases from V and 14 bases from J, leaving 19 bases between. Germline V gene lookup returns CDR1 MNHEY and CDR2 SMNVEV (reference sequence). The CDR3 extends over 13 amino acids. As concerns this clone: The antigen is unknown.

The TCR comes from a young man with type 1 diabetes. The chain recombines TRBV27 with TRBJ2-5, with D perhaps matching TRBD1 (6 bases). Sequenced input: central memory CD4+ T cells from blood. CDR3 nucleotides: TGTGCCAGCAGTTTTAGGGGGTCCGACCCTACTTACTTC. Translation: CASSFRGSDPTYF.